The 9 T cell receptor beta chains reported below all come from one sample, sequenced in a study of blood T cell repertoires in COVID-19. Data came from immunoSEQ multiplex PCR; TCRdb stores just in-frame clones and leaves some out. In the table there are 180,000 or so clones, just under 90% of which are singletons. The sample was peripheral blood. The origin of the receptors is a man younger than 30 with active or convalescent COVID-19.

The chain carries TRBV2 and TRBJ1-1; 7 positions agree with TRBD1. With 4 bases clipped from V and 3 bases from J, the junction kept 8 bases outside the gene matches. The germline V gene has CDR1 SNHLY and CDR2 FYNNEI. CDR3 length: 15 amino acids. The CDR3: CASSGPQGDYTEAFF. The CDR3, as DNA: TGTGCCAGCAGTGGGCCTCAGGGGGACTACACTGAAGCTTTCTTT. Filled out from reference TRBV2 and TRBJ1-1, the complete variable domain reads EPEVTQTPSHQVTQMGQEVILRCVPISNHLYFYWYRQILGQKVEFLVSFYNNEISEKSEIFDDQFSVERPDGSNFTLKIRSTKLEDSAMYFCASSGPQGDYTEAFFGQGTRLTVV.

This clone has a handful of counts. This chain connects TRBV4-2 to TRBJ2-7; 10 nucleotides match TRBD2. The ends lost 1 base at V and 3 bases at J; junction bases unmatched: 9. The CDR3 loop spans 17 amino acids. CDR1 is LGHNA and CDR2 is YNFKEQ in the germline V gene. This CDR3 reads CASSQVPSGSMVYEQYF. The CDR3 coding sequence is TGTGCCAGCAGCCAAGTTCCTAGCGGGAGTATGGTCTACGAGCAGTACTTC.

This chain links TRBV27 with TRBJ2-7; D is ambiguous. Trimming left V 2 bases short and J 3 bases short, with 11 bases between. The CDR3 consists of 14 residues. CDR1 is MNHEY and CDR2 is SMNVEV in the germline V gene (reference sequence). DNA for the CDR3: TGTGCCAGCAGTTTAAAAGGAGAGTGCTACGAGCAGTACGTC. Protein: CASSLKGECYEQYV.

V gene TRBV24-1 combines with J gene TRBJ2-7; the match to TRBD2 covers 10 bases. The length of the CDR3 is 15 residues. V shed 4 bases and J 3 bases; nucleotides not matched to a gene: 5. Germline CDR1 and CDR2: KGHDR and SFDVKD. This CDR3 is CATSDPSGSIYEQYF. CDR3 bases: TGTGCCACCAGTGACCCTAGCGGGAGCATCTACGAGCAGTACTTC.

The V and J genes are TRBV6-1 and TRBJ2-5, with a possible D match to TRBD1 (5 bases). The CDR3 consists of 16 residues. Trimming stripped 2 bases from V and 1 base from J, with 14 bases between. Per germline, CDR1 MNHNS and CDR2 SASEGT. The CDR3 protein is CASSELLGQIQETQYF. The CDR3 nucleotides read TGTGCCAGCAGTGAACTTTTGGGGCAGATCCAAGAGACCCAGTACTTC.

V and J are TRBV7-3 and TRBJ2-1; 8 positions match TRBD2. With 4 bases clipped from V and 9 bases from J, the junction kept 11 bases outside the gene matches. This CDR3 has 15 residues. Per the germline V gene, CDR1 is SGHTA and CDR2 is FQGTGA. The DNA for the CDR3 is TGTGCCAGCAGCTCTACGGGACTAGTAATCGGTGAGCAGTTCTTC. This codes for CASSSTGLVIGEQFF.

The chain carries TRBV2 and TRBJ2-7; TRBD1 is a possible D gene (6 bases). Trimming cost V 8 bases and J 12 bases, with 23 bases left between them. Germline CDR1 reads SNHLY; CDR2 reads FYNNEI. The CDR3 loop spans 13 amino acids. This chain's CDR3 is CASLRQDRHLRYF. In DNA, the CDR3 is TGTGCCAGCTTGCGACAGGACCGTCACCTTAGGTACTTC.

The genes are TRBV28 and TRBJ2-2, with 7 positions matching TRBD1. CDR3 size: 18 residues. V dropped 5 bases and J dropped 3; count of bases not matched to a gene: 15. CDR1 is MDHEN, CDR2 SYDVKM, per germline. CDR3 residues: CASSTPQTRDSDTGELFF. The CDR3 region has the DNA TGTGCCAGCAGTACGCCCCAGACCCGGGACAGTGACACCGGGGAGCTGTTTTTT.

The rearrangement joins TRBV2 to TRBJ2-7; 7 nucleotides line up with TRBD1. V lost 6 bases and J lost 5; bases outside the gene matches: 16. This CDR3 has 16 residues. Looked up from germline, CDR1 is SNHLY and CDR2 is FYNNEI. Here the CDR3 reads CASRIALRDSPHEQYF. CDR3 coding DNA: TGTGCCAGCAGAATTGCGCTCCGGGACAGCCCCCACGAGCAGTACTTC.